The source of this TCR beta chain is a study of PD-L1 blockade in urothelial cancer. Study-level information: The patients first took atezolizumab in 2014, receiving 1,200 mg intravenously every 3 weeks. Median blood clonality was around 0.074, with tens of thousands of unique TCRs. Between 0 and 3 prior chemotherapy regimens had been given to patients. It was at 3 weeks (second dose) and 6 weeks after treatment start that blood was analyzed.

The assay was immunoSEQ multiplex PCR, and TCRdb's table has in-frame clones only and misses some. The sample lists about 73,000 clones; about 88% were seen once. This sequence originates from a man aged 55 to 69 with urothelial cancer. Material: PBMCs, obtained around atezolizumab (anti-PD-L1) treatment.

Here the CDR3 reads CASSLVQGSGANVLTF. The CDR3 DNA follows: TGCGCCAGCAGCTTGGTACAGGGGTCTGGGGCCAACGTCCTGACTTTC. The chain employs TRBV5-1 and TRBJ2-6, with TRBD1 matching over 7 bases. The germline CDR1 and CDR2 sequences are SGHRS and YFSETQ. The CDR3 contains 16 residues. V lost 0 bases and J lost 1; bases outside the gene matches: 1.